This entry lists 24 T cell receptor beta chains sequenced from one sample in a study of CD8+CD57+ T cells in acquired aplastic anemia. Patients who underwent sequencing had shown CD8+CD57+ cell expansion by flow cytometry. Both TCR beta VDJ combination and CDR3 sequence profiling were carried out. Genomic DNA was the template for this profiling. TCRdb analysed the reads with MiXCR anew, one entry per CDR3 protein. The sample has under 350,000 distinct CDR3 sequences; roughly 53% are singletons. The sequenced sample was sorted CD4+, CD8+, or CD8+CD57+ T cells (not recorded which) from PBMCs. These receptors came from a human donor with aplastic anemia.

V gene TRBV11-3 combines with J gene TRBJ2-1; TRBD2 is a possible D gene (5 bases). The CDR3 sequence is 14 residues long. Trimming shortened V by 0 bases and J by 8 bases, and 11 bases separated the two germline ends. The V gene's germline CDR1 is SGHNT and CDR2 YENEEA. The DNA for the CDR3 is TGTGCCAGCAGCTTAGATACGTCGGGGTATGAGCAGTTCTTC. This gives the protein CASSLDTSGYEQFF.

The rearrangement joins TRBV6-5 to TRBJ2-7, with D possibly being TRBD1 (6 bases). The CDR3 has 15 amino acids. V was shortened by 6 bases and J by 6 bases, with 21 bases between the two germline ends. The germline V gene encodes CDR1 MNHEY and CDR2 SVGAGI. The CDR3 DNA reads TGTGCCAGCAGCCCCGAGGCTGGGGGCGCGTCCGAGCAGTACTTC. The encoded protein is CASSPEAGGASEQYF.

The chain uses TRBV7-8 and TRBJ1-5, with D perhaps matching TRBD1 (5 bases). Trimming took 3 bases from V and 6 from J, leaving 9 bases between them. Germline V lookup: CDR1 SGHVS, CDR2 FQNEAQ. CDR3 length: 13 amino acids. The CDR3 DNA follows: TGTGCCAGCAGCTTTGGGGGATTTCAGCCCCAGCATTTT. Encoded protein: CASSFGGFQPQHF.

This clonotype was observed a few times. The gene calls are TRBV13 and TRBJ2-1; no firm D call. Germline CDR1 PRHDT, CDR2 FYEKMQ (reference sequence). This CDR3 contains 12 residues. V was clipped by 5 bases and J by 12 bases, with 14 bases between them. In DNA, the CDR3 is TGTGCCAGCAGCCCCCTATTGGCCGGGCAGTTCTTC. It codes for CASSPLLAGQFF.

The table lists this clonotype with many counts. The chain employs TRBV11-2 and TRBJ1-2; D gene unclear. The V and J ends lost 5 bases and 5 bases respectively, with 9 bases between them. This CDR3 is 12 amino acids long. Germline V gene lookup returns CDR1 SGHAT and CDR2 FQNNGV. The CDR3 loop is CASSVSWYGYTF. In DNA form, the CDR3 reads TGTGCCAGCAGCGTATCCTGGTATGGCTACACCTTC.

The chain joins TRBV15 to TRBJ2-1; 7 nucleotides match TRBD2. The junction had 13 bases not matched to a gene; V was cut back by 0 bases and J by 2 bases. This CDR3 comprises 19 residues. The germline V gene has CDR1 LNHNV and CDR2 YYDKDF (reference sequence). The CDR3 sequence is CATSRDWDSLANPYNEQFF. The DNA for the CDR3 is TGTGCCACCAGCAGAGATTGGGATTCACTAGCGAACCCCTACAATGAGCAGTTCTTC.

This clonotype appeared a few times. The chain's CDR3 is CATSAEIAQPQHF. CDR3 sequence (DNA): TGTGCCACCAGCGCCGAGATCGCTCAGCCCCAGCATTTT. The J gene is TRBJ1-5, the V gene TRBV15; D call uncertain. This CDR3 contains 13 residues. Germline values: CDR1 LNHNV, CDR2 YYDKDF (reference sequence). Trimming stripped 5 bases from V and 6 bases from J, with 11 bases between.

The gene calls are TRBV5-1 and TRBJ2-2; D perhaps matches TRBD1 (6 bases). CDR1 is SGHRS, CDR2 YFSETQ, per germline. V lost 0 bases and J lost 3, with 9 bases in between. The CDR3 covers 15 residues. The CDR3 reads CASSLGAGDTGELFF. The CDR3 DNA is TGCGCCAGCAGCTTGGGGGCAGGGGACACCGGGGAGCTGTTTTTT. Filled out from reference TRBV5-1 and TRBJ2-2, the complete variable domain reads KAGVTQTPRYLIKTRGQQVTLSCSPISGHRSVSWYQQTPGQGLQFLFEYFSETQRNKGNFPGRFSGRQFSNSRSEMNVSTLELGDSALYLCASSLGAGDTGELFFGEGSRLTVL.

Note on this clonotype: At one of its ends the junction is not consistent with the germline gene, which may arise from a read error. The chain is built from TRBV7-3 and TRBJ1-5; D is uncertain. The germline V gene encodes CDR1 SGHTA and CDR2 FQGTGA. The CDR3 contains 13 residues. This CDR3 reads CASSQNSNQPQRF. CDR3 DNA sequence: TGTGCCAGCAGCCAGAACAGTAACCAGCCCCAGCGCTTT. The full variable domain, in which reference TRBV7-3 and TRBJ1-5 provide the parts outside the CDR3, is GAGVSQTPSNKVTEKGKYVELRCDPISGHTALYWYRQSLGQGPEFLIYFQGTGAADDSGLPNDRFFAVRPEGSVSTLKIQRTERGDSAVYLCASSQNSNQPQRFGDGTRLSIL.

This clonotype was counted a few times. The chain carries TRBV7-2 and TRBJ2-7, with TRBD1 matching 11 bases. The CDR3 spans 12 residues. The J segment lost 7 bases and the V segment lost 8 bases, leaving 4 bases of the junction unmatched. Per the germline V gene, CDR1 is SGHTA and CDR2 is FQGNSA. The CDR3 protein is CASRTGGLEQYF. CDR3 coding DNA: TGTGCCAGCCGGACAGGGGGCTTAGAGCAGTACTTC.

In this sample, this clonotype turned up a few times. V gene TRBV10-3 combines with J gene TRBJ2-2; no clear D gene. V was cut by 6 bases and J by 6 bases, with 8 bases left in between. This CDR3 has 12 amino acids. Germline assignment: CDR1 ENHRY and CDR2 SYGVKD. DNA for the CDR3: TGTGCCATCAGCCGCCGGGCCGGGGAGCTGTTTTTT. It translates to CAISRRAGELFF.

The CDR3 is CASSTLDSNQPQHF. The CDR3 DNA sequence: TGTGCCAGTAGTACCCTCGATAGCAATCAGCCCCAGCATTTT. The V gene is TRBV19, the J gene TRBJ1-5; no clear D gene. This CDR3 region has 14 residues. CDR1 LNHDA and CDR2 SQIVND come from the germline V gene (reference sequence). Trimming cost V 4 bases and J 0 bases, with 7 bases left between them.

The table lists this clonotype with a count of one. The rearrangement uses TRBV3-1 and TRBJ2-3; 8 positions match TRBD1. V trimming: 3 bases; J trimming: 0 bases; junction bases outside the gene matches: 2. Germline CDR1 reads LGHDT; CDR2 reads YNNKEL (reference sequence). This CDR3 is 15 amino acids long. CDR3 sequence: CASSQRQGSTDTQYF. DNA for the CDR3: TGTGCCAGCAGCCAGAGACAGGGGAGCACAGATACGCAGTATTTT.

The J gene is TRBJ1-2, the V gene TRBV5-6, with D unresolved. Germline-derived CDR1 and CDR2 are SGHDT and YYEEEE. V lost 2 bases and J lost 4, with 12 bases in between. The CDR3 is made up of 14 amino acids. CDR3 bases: TGTGCCAGCAGCTTAAGCCAGTCAGGCTATGGCTACACCTTC. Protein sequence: CASSLSQSGYGYTF.

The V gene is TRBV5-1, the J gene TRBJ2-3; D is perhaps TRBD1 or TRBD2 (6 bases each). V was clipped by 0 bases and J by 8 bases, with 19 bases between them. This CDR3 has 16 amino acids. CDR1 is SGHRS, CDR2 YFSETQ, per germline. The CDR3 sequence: CASSLVGGRDGGTQYF. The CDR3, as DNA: TGCGCCAGCAGCTTGGTAGGGGGTCGCGACGGGGGTACGCAGTATTTT.

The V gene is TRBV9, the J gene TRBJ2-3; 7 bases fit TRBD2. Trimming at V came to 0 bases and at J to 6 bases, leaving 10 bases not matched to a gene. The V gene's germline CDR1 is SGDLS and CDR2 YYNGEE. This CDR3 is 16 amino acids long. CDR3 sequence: CASSVGGGREVDTQYF. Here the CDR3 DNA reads TGTGCCAGCAGCGTAGGAGGTGGGAGGGAGGTGGATACGCAGTATTTT. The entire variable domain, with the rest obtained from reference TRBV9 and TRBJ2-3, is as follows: DSGVTQTPKHLITATGQRVTLRCSPRSGDLSVYWYQQSLDQGLQFLIQYYNGEERAKGNILERFSAQQFPDLHSELNLSSLELGDSALYFCASSVGGGREVDTQYFGPGTRLTVL.

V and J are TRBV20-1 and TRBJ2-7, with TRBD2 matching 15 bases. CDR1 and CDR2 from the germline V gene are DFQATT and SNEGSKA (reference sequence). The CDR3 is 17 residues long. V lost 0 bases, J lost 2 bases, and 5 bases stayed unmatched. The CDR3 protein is CSARDRGLAGGTYEQYF. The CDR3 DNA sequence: TGCAGTGCTAGAGATCGGGGACTAGCGGGAGGAACCTACGAGCAGTACTTC.

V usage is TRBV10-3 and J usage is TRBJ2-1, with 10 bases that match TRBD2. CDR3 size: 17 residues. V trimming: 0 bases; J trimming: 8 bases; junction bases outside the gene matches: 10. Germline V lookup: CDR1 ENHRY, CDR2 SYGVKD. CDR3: CAISESAASGSIDEQFF. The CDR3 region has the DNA TGTGCCATCAGTGAGTCGGCGGCTAGCGGGAGTATCGATGAGCAGTTCTTC.

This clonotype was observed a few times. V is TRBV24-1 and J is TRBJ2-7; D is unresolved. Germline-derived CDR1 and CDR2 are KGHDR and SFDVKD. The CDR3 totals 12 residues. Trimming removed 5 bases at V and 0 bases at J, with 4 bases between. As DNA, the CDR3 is TGTGCCACCAGTGGCAGCTCCTACGAGCAGTACTTC. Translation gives CATSGSSYEQYF.

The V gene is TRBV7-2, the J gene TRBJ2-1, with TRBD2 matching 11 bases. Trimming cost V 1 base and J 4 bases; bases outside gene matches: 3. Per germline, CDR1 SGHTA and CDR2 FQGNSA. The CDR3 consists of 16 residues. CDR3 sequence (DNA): TGTGCCAGCAGCTTAGTGGGACTAGCGGATTACAATGAGCAGTTCTTC. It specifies CASSLVGLADYNEQFF.

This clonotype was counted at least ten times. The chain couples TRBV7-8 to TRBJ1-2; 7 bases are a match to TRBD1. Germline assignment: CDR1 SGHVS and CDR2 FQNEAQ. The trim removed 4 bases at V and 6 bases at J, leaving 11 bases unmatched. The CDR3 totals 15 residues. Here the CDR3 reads CASSSRFNRGDGYTF. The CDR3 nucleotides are TGTGCCAGCAGCTCACGATTTAACAGGGGAGATGGCTACACCTTC.

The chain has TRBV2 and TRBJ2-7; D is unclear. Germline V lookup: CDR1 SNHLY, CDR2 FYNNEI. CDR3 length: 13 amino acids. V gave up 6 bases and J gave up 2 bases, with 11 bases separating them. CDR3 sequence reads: CASSARTTYEQYF. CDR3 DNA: TGTGCCAGCAGCGCCAGAACCACCTACGAGCAGTACTTC.

The CDR3 coding sequence is TGTGCCAGTAGTATTTGGGCGGGCAGGAGAGACTATGGCTACACCTTC. Its translation: CASSIWAGRRDYGYTF. This chain connects TRBV19 to TRBJ1-2; D uncertain. Germline CDR1 reads LNHDA; CDR2 reads SQIVND (reference sequence). Trimming took off 3 bases at V and 3 bases at J, with 17 bases between the two ends. The CDR3 covers 16 residues.

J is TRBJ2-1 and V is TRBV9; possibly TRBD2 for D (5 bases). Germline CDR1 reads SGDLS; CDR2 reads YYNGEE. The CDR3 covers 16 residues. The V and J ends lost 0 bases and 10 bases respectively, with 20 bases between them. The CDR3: CASSVEIGGGTLEQFF. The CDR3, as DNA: TGTGCCAGCAGCGTAGAGATCGGAGGTGGAACCCTCGAGCAGTTCTTC.